This T cell receptor (beta chain) is drawn from a study of T cell responses to AZD1222 COVID-19 vaccine (dated by TCRdb to the early 2020s). Regarding the research as a whole: A total of just over 230 trial participants underwent TCR sequencing, of whom some 210 received two doses of AZD1222 and about 25 received two doses of the MenACWY control vaccine. Enrollment into the trials was organized by age into subgroups of 18-55, 56-69 and 70-plus years, and those subgroups contained about 160, 30 and 59 TCR-sequenced participants, respectively.

Trimming takes 4 bases off V and 5 bases off J; junction bases not matched to a gene: 4. Looking up the germline V gene yields CDR1 MGHDK and CDR2 SYGVNS. Measured from the cysteine to the phenylalanine, the CDR3 is 13 residues long. The only DNA kept is the CDR3, 39 bases in frame from the first base. For this clone: The antigen it binds to is not known. Base qualities are not at hand, and no much larger clone is one base apart.

The time point label of this sample denotes: about 28 days (+/-7) after the second vaccine dose. Because spike-specific TCR depth and breadth did not differ between the two schedules, AZD1222 recipients who got a second dose at roughly 4 weeks were pooled with those who got a second dose at roughly 12 weeks. Samples from vaccinated people were obtained from the UK trials COV001 and COV002, which included a single-blind randomized controlled phase 2/3 trial of AZD1222 (ChAdOx1 nCoV-19) in healthy adults. For TCRbeta chain sequencing, PBMC samples from trial participants were taken at day 0 and at day 28 after the second dose. The CDR3 regions of human TCRbeta chains were analyzed by immunosequencing. Under the source paper's analysis protocol: Repertoire TCRs were matched against a reference library of SARS-CoV-2-specific TCRs generated with the MIRA antigen-specificity platform. Breadth was defined as the fraction of unique TCRs that were SARS-CoV-2-associated. Depth was defined as the fraction of total T cells that were SARS-CoV-2-associated. Each spike-specific TCR was assigned to its reactive spike region and to a CD4 or CD8 class using the MIRA data. Log10-transformed breadth and depth values were compared by one-way ANOVA with Sidak's multiple comparisons tests. Not all clones reach the TCRdb copy of this immuneACCESS table, which keeps in-frame sequences only. Checked studies attribute under half of the gap to unresolved V genes and leave the rest unexplained. That table supplies the V and J calls and clone size; D and trimming were determined from the DNA. The sample includes around 150,000 clones, with under 95% observed a single time. The ten most abundant clones make up approximately 3.4% of the sample.

Here is what the overall study found, with its caveats: After two AZD1222 doses, both the breadth and the depth of spike-specific TCRs were significantly higher than at day 0 and than in MenACWY recipients. Because no day 14 peak-response samples were available, the repertoires could be characterized only after the peak T cell response. The 56-69-year group was small, and its depth increase did not reach significance, likely because of low power. Most participants were white British and females outnumbered males, and the authors suggested that clonal diversity may have been underestimated. Conclusions about previously exposed vaccinees are limited, since just a handful of AZD1222 recipients were seropositive for SARS-CoV-2 at baseline. The vaccine-associated CD4 TCRs covered the entire spike protein, and the dominant responses fell in regions 160-218 and 743-854. Reportedly, almost half of the unique spike-specific TCRs recognized epitopes lying outside the regions that are mutated in the B.1.351 and B.1.1.7 variants.

The rearrangement joined TRBV25-1 to TRBJ1-1; 7 middle bases align to TRBD1. This specimen consisted of peripheral blood, obtained 28 days after the second AZD1222 dose. This sequence originates from an adult who received the AZD1222 COVID-19 vaccine. The nucleotides read TGTGCCAGCAGTGGACAGGGTTTTACTGAAGCTTTCTTT. The encoded protein is CASSGQGFTEAFF.